A selection of T cell receptor beta chains follows, all from one sample in a study of CD8 T cells in Susac syndrome. TCRdb processed the immunoSEQ multiplex PCR reads anew with MiXCR; each CDR3 protein has one entry. The sample has approximately 94,000 distinct CDR3 sequences, about 95% seen once. The sequenced sample was CD8+ T cells from PBMCs. These receptors originate from a human donor with Susac syndrome. The CDR3 runs from the conserved cysteine through the conserved F or W. Each record gives: J gene, V gene, D gene, clone size, CDR3 length, CDR3 DNA, CDR3 protein. D genes are given only for firm matches. For some rows the clone size is stated as once, few or many, or as a class when expanded; others skip it.

>TRBJ1-5|TRBV28|NA|NA|12
TGTGCCAGCGTCAGGGGCGGTCAGCCCCAGCATTTT
CASVRGGQPQHF
>TRBJ2-7|TRBV2|NA|NA|14
TGTGCCAGCAGTGAGGGTGGGGGCGACTACGAGCAGTACTTC
CASSEGGGDYEQYF
>TRBJ2-5|TRBV27|NA|once|10
TGTGCCAGCAGCAAAGAGACCCAGTACTTC
CASSKETQYF
>TRBJ2-7|TRBV13|NA|NA|13
TGTGCCAGCAGCTTAGGTTTTCAGGACGCGCAGTACTTC
CASSLGFQDAQYF
>TRBJ2-3|TRBV6-4|NA|few|14
TGTGCCAGCAGTGACTCGGGGAGCACAGATACGCAGTATTTT
CASSDSGSTDTQYF
>TRBJ1-1|TRBV5-1|NA|NA|17
TGCGCCAGCAGCTTGGCCTCTAGGGGGGCCGTGAACACTGAAGCTTTCTTT
CASSLASRGAVNTEAFF
>TRBJ2-5|TRBV19|NA|NA|13
TGTGCCAGTAGTCTCGGATGGGGAGAGACCCAGTACTTC
CASSLGWGETQYF
>TRBJ2-1|TRBV3-1|TRBD1|NA|11
TGTGCCAGCAGCCGACAGGGGGCGAAGTTCTTC
CASSRQGAKFF
>TRBJ2-5|TRBV7-9|NA|NA|15
TGTGCCAGCAGCCCCTCTAACAGGGAGCAAGAGACCCAGTACTTC
CASSPSNREQETQYF
>TRBJ2-7|TRBV29-1|NA|NA|12
TGCAGCGTTGAAGGCATCTCCTACGAGCAGTACTTC
CSVEGISYEQYF
>TRBJ2-1|TRBV12-3/TRBV12-4|TRBD2|NA|14
TGTGCCAGCAGAACTAGCGGGAGGGAAAATGAGCAGTTCTTC
CASRTSGRENEQFF
>TRBJ2-1|TRBV7-9|NA|NA|14
TGTGCCAGCAGCTTAGCGGTCGGATACAATGAGCAGTTCTTC
CASSLAVGYNEQFF
>TRBJ1-5|TRBV18|TRBD1|NA|15
TGTGCCAGCTCACCAGACAGGGATATTGGTCAGCCCCAGCATTTT
CASSPDRDIGQPQHF
>TRBJ2-7|TRBV6-1|NA|NA|14
TGTGCCAGCAGTGAGTGGGGGACCGCCTACGAGCAGTACTTC
CASSEWGTAYEQYF
>TRBJ2-1|TRBV20-1|NA|NA|13
TGCAGTGCCCCAAAACCGGGATACAATGAGCAGTTCTTC
CSAPKPGYNEQFF
>TRBJ2-5|TRBV6-6|NA|NA|14
TGTGCCAGCAGCCTCCGGGACGGACAAGAGACCCAGTACTTC
CASSLRDGQETQYF
>TRBJ2-1|TRBV9|TRBD1|NA|15
TGTGCCAGCAGCGTAGAGGGGACAGGGTCGGGTGAGCAGTTCTTC
CASSVEGTGSGEQFF
>TRBJ2-1|TRBV6-4|TRBD2|once|15
TGTGCCAGCAGTGACAGCGGGGGGGCCTACAATGAGCAGTTCTTC
CASSDSGGAYNEQFF
>TRBJ2-6|TRBV12-3/TRBV12-4|NA|NA|18
TGTGCCAGCAGTTTATTCGGGCGACCATCCTCTGGGGCCAACGTCCTGACTTTC
CASSLFGRPSSGANVLTF
>TRBJ2-1|TRBV18|TRBD1|NA|16
TGTGCCAGCTCACCATTAACGGGACAGGGGTACAATGAGCAGTTCTTC
CASSPLTGQGYNEQFF
>TRBJ1-5|TRBV20-1|TRBD1|NA|15
TGCAGTGCTAGAGATCTGACAGGGGTGGCTCAGCCCCAGCATTTT
CSARDLTGVAQPQHF
>TRBJ2-5|TRBV20-1|TRBD2|NA|13
TGCAGTGGGTCAGCGGGGGCCCCCAAGACCCAGTACTTC
CSGSAGAPKTQYF
>TRBJ2-5|TRBV5-4|TRBD2|NA|16
TGTGCCAGCAGCTTGGCTAGCGGGGGAGGGAGGGAGACCCAGTACTTC
CASSLASGGGRETQYF
>TRBJ2-7|TRBV29-1|NA|NA|11
TGCAGTCACTGGGACCCCCACGAGCAGTACTTC
CSHWDPHEQYF
>TRBJ1-1|TRBV11-2|NA|NA|13
TGTGCCAGCAGCTCGCGAGTGAACACTGAAGCTTTCTTT
CASSSRVNTEAFF
>TRBJ2-7|TRBV29-1|NA|NA|14
TGCAGCGTTACCCCTCAAGGTCCCCACTACGAGCAGTACTTC
CSVTPQGPHYEQYF
>TRBJ1-2|TRBV9|NA|NA|11
TGTGCCAGCAGCTCCCGGTATGGCTACACCTTC
CASSSRYGYTF
>TRBJ2-3|TRBV6-2/TRBV6-3|TRBD2|NA|17
TGTGCCAGCAGTTACCGCAGAACTAGCGGAGGCACAGATACGCAGTATTTT
CASSYRRTSGGTDTQYF
>TRBJ2-7|TRBV12-3/TRBV12-4|NA|NA|12
TGTGCCAGCACCGGCCGCTCCTACGAGCAGTACTTC
CASTGRSYEQYF
>TRBJ2-1|TRBV20-1|TRBD2|NA|14
TGCAGTGCTAGAGGTCAGCGGGGGGACAATGAGCAGTTCTTC
CSARGQRGDNEQFF
>TRBJ1-5|TRBV4-1|TRBD1|once|18
TGCGCCAGCAGCCAAAGTGGGGCGACAGGGCTGGGCAATCAGCCCCAGCATTTT
CASSQSGATGLGNQPQHF
>TRBJ2-5|TRBV7-3|NA|NA|13
TGTGCCAGCAGCACACTAGCTGAAGAGACCCAGTACTTC
CASSTLAEETQYF
>TRBJ2-7|TRBV2|NA|NA|13
TGTGCCAGCTCCGGGGTGGGAACCTACGAGCAGTACTTC
CASSGVGTYEQYF
>TRBJ2-5|TRBV29-1|TRBD2|NA|15
TGCAGCGTTGAAGACCCCCTAGCGGGAGGGGAGACCCAGTACTTC
CSVEDPLAGGETQYF
>TRBJ2-1|TRBV19|NA|NA|11
TGTGCCAGTAGTTCCCGTAACGTGCAGTTCTTC
CASSSRNVQFF
>TRBJ1-2|TRBV3-1|NA|NA|13
TGTGCCAGCAGCCAAGGGGTAATTCGCGGCTACACCTTC
CASSQGVIRGYTF
>TRBJ2-5|TRBV24-1|NA|NA|16
TGTGCCACCAGTGACTTTCCCTCGACCGGTACAGAGACCCAGTACTTC
CATSDFPSTGTETQYF
>TRBJ2-7|TRBV3-1|NA|NA|14
TGTGCCAGCAGCCACAGGACGAACTCCTACGAGCAGTACTTC
CASSHRTNSYEQYF
>TRBJ2-1|TRBV13|NA|NA|11
TGTGCCAGCAGCGAGGGGAATGAGCAGTTCTTC
CASSEGNEQFF
>TRBJ2-3|TRBV20-1|NA|NA|14
TGCAGTGCTAGTGGAGGGGTAATCGGAGATACGCAGTATTTT
CSASGGVIGDTQYF
>TRBJ2-1|TRBV29-1|NA|NA|11
TGCAGCGTGCCTGACGCGGGTGAGCAGTTCTTC
CSVPDAGEQFF
>TRBJ1-2|TRBV5-6|TRBD1|NA|14
TGTGCCAGCAGCCCGGGGACAGATCCATATGGCTACACCTTC
CASSPGTDPYGYTF
>TRBJ1-5|TRBV24-1|NA|NA|16
TGTGCCACCAGTGACGCTGGACGGAGTAGCAATCAGCCCCAGCATTTT
CATSDAGRSSNQPQHF
>TRBJ1-5|TRBV15|NA|NA|14
TGTGCCACCAGCAGTCCTGCGGCCAATCAGCCCCAGCATTTT
CATSSPAANQPQHF
>TRBJ2-2|TRBV7-9|TRBD1|NA|14
TGTGCCAGCAGCTTGACAGGGGTCACCGGGGAGCTGTTTTTT
CASSLTGVTGELFF